This entry features one TCR beta chain sequence. The antigen remains unidentified. This specimen belongs to a study of T cell responses to AZD1222 COVID-19 vaccine. Study results and limitations: The donor group comprised mostly white British people and more females; the analysis possibly underestimated clonal diversity.

Libraries were prepared by immunoSEQ multiplex PCR; TCRdb keeps only in-frame clonotypes and omits some of them. Of about 140,000 clones in the sample, around 92% were seen once. The CDR3 covers 14 residues. In germline, CDR1 is MNHNS, CDR2 SASEGT. Trimming pared 0 bases from V and 7 bases from J, leaving 12 bases between. The sequenced sample was peripheral blood, obtained after recovery from COVID-19. The J gene is TRBJ1-1, the V gene TRBV6-1; no reliable D call. This clonotype originated in an adult who had recovered from COVID-19. This chain's CDR3 is CASSEARGRDEAFF. The DNA for the CDR3 is TGTGCCAGCAGTGAAGCGAGAGGGCGGGATGAAGCTTTCTTT.